This passage covers 11 T cell receptor beta chains from one sample sequenced in a study of cytomegalovirus exposure and HLA in healthy donors. The PCR contained 60 Vbeta and 13 Jbeta primers. Some clones are missing from TCRdb's copy, which holds only in-frame ones; the method was immunoSEQ multiplex PCR. The sample holds 180,000 or so clones, 82% seen once. Sequences were obtained from PBMCs. Every receptor here comes from a man aged 40-50 years in good health and CMV-seronegative.

This rearrangement joins TRBV2 to TRBJ1-6; no reliable D call. This CDR3 has 12 amino acids. Germline V CDR1 and CDR2: SNHLY, FYNNEI. V was trimmed by 3 bases and J by 14 bases, leaving 11 bases between them. The CDR3 protein is CASSENEFTLHF. The CDR3 DNA sequence: TGTGCCAGCAGTGAGAACGAGTTCACCCTCCACTTT.

This chain connects TRBV28 to TRBJ1-2; 8 bases line up with TRBD1. Trimming took 8 bases from V and 8 from J; bases not matched to a gene: 10. The CDR3 is 13 amino acids. CDR1 and CDR2 from the germline V gene are MDHEN and SYDVKM. The CDR3 DNA reads as TGTGCCAGCCGCGCGGGACAGGCGGGGGGCTACACCTTC. Translated, it gives CASRAGQAGGYTF.

The V and J genes are TRBV15 and TRBJ2-3, with TRBD2 identical over 10 bases. The CDR3 has 18 amino acids. The J segment lost 3 bases and the V segment lost 5 bases, leaving 14 bases of the junction unmatched. Germline assignment: CDR1 LNHNV and CDR2 YYDKDF (reference sequence). In DNA, the CDR3 is TGTGCCACCAGCGGAAGGACGGAGCTAGCGGGAGTTACAGATACGCAGTATTTT. This translates into CATSGRTELAGVTDTQYF.

This sequence joins TRBV14 and TRBJ2-5; D perhaps matches TRBD2 (5 bases). The CDR3 runs 15 residues. V was pared by 8 bases and J by 1 base, with 17 bases between. CDR1 SGHDN and CDR2 FVKESK come from the germline V gene. CDR3 loop: CASSSRADSQETQYF. The CDR3 coding sequence is TGTGCCAGCTCCTCGCGGGCGGACTCCCAAGAGACCCAGTACTTC.

The chain employs TRBV6-5 and TRBJ1-1; D uncertain. This CDR3 comprises 13 residues. The germline gives CDR1 MNHEY, CDR2 SVGAGI. V gave up 2 bases and J gave up 5 bases, with 9 bases separating them. This CDR3 reads CASSYKGRTEAFF. Written as DNA, the CDR3 is TGTGCCAGCAGTTACAAAGGGAGGACTGAAGCTTTCTTT.

This clone was counted a few times. The V call is TRBV6-5, the J call TRBJ2-7; 8 bases align to TRBD2. The CDR3 is 15 residues long. With 7 bases clipped from V and 1 base from J, the junction kept 9 bases outside the gene matches. Germline values: CDR1 MNHEY, CDR2 SVGAGI. In nucleotides, the CDR3 is TGTGCCAGCACCGGGGGGGTAGCGCCTTCCTACGAGCAGTACTTC. The encoded protein is CASTGGVAPSYEQYF.

V is TRBV9 and J is TRBJ1-1, with 8 bases fitting TRBD1. Germline CDR1 SGDLS, CDR2 YYNGEE. V was clipped by 6 bases and J by 0 bases; unmatched bases: 7. This CDR3 contains 15 residues. CDR3: CASTPQGAMNTEAFF. The CDR3, as DNA: TGTGCCAGCACCCCGCAGGGGGCTATGAACACTGAAGCTTTCTTT.

The rearrangement links TRBV7-2 to TRBJ2-2, with 9 positions matching TRBD1. V shed 4 bases and J 7 bases; nucleotides not matched to a gene: 4. The V gene's germline CDR1 is SGHTA and CDR2 FQGNSA. The CDR3 contains 14 residues. The CDR3 region has the DNA TGTGCCAGCAGCTGGGGACAGGGACACGGGGAGCTGTTTTTT. Translation gives CASSWGQGHGELFF.

The CDR3 protein is CASSPVPRTVRGQETQYF. The CDR3 region has the DNA TGTGCCAGCAGCCCCGTTCCCAGGACAGTTAGGGGGCAAGAGACCCAGTACTTC. J is TRBJ2-5 and V is TRBV28, with a weak D call TRBD1 (6 bases). Germline V gives CDR1 MDHEN, CDR2 SYDVKM. Trimming removed 6 bases from V and 2 bases from J, with 25 bases in between. CDR3 length equals 18 residues.

Comment on this clone: The junction departs from germline at one end; a sequencing error may be responsible. At the DNA level, this CDR3 is encoded by other sequences in the same sample as well. This chain connects TRBV30 to TRBJ1-5; D perhaps matches TRBD1 (6 bases). The CDR3 sequence is 15 residues long. The germline gives CDR1 GTSNPN, CDR2 SVGIG (reference sequence). CDR3 nucleotide sequence: TGTGCCTGGAGTGTAAATGGGGGGGCAAATCGGCCCCAACATTTT. It translates to CAWSVNGGANRPQHF.

This clone occurred once. The chain combines TRBV28 with TRBJ1-2, with a weak D call TRBD1 (6 bases). The germline V and J ends were trimmed by 6 bases and 3 bases, with 17 bases remaining between them. Germline CDR1 MDHEN, CDR2 SYDVKM. This CDR3 contains 15 residues. CDR3 sequence: CASSQKSTGYYGYTF. CDR3 DNA: TGTGCCAGCAGCCAAAAAAGTACAGGGTACTATGGCTACACCTTC.